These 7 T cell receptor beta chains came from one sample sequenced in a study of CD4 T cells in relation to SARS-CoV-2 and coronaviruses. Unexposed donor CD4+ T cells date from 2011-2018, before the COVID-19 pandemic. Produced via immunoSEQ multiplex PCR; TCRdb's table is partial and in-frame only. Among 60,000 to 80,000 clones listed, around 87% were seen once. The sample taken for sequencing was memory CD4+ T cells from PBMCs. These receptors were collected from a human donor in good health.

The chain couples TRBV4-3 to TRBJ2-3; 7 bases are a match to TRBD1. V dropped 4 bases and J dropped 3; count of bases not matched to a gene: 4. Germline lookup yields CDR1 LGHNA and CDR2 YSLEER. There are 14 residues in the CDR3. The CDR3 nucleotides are TGCGCCAGCAGCCTAGACAGGGCTACAGATACGCAGTATTTT. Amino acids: CASSLDRATDTQYF.

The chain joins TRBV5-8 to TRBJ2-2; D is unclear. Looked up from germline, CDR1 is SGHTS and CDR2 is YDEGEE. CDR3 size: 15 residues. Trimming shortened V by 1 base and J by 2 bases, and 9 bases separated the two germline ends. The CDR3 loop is CASSLFVANTGELFF. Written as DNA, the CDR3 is TGTGCCAGCAGCTTGTTCGTGGCAAACACCGGGGAGCTGTTTTTT.

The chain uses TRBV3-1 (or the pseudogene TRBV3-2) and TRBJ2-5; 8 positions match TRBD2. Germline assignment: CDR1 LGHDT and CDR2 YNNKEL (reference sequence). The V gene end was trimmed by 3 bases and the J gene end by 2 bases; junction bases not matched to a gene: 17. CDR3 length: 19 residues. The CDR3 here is CASSQASSGGPRIQETQYF. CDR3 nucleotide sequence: TGTGCCAGCAGCCAGGCATCGAGCGGGGGTCCCCGAATTCAAGAGACCCAGTACTTC.

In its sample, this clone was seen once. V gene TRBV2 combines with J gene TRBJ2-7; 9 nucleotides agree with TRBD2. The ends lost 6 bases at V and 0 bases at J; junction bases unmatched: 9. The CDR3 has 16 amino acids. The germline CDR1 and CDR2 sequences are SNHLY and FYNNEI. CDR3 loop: CASRGGYSGSSYEQYF. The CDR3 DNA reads TGTGCCAGCAGGGGGGGATATAGCGGGAGCTCCTACGAGCAGTACTTC.

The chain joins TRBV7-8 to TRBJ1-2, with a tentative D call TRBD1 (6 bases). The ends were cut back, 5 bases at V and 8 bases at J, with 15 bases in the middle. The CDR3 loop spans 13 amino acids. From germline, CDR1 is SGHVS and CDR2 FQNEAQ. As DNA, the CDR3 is TGTGCCAGCAGCCTAGGGGGTGTCCGGGGCTACACCTTC. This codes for CASSLGGVRGYTF.

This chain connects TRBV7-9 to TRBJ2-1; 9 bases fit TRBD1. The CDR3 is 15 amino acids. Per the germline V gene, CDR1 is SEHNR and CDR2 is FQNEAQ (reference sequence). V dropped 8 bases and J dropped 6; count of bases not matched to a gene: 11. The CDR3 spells CASGFTGGATNEQFF. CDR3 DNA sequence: TGTGCCAGCGGATTCACAGGGGGCGCGACCAATGAGCAGTTCTTC.

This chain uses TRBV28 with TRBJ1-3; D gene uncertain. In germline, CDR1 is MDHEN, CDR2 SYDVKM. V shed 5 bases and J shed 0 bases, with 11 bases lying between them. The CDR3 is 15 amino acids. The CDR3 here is CASSTDGNSGNTIYF. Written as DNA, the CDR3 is TGTGCCAGCAGTACAGACGGAAACTCTGGAAACACCATATATTTT.